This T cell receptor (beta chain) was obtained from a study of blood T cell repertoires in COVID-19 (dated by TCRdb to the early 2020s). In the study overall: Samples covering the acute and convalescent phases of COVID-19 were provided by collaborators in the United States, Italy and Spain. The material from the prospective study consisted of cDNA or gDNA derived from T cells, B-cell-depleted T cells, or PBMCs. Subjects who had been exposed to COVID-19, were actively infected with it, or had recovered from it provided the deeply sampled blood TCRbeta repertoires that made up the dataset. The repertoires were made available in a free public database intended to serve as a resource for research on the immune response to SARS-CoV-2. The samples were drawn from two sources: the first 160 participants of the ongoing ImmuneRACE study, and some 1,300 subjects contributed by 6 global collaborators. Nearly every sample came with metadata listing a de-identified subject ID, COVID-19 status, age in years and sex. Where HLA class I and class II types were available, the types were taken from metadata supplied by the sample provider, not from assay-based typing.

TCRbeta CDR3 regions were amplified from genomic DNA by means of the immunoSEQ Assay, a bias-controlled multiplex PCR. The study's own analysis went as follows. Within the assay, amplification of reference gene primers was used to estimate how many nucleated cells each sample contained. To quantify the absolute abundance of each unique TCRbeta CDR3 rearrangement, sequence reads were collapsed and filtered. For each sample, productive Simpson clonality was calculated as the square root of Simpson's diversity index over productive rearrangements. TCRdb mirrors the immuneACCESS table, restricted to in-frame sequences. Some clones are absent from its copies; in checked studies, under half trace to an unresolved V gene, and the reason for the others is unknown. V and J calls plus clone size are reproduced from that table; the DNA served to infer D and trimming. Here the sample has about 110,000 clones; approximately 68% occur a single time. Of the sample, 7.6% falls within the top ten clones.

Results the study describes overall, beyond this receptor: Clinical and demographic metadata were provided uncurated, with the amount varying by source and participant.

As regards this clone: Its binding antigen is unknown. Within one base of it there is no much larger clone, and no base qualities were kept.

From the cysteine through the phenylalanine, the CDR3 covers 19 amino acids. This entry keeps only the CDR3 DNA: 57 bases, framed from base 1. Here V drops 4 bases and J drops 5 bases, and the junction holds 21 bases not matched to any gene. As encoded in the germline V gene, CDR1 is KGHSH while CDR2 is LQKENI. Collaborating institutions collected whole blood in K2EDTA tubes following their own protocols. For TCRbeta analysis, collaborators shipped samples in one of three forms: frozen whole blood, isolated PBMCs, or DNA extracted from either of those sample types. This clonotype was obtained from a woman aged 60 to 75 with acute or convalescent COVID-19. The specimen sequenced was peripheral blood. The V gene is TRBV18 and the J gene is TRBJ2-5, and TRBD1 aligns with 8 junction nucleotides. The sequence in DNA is TGTGCCAGCTCACGTCTACTAGACAGGGGCAGGCCAAGGGATGAGACCCAGTACTTC. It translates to CASSRLLDRGRPRDETQYF. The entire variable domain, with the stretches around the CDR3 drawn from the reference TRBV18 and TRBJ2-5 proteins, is NAGVMQNPRHLVRRRGQEARLRCSPMKGHSHVYWYRQLPEEGLKFMVYLQKENIIDESGMPKERFSAEFPKEGPSILRIQQVVRGDSAAYFCASSRLLDRGRPRDETQYFGPGTRLLVL.